Here is one TCR beta chain with its context. The data belong to a study of blood T cell repertoires in COVID-19. Profiled with immunoSEQ multiplex PCR; TCRdb holds only in-frame clones, not every one. The sample records 150,000 to 200,000 clones, around nine tenths being singletons. A Seattle source enrolled patients during active infection and followed them longitudinally. The germline V gene encodes CDR1 SGHNT and CDR2 YENEEA. V was clipped by 5 bases and J by 5 bases; unmatched bases: 4. This CDR3 spans 15 amino acids. Sequenced material: peripheral blood. V is TRBV11-3 and J is TRBJ2-3; 13 nucleotides align to TRBD2. This clonotype was sampled from a woman aged 70-85 years with COVID-19, enrolled during active disease. The CDR3 reads CASSTRLAGGDTQYF. CDR3 in DNA: TGTGCCAGCAGCACCCGACTAGCGGGAGGAGATACGCAGTATTTT.